The 17 T cell receptor beta chains reported below all come from one sample, sequenced in a study of T-cell memory formation after mild COVID-19. TCRdb recomputed calls from the 5' RACE reads with MiXCR, one row per CDR3 protein. The sample has more than 350,000 distinct CDR3 sequences, roughly 15% seen once. Sequenced sample: PBMCs or a T cell subset sorted from them (not recorded which). The receptors shown here come from a man between 18 and 35 years old who had mild COVID-19 (a few samples of this study predate the infection). Cell type and time point are not known.

V is TRBV7-2 and J is TRBJ2-1; possibly TRBD2 for D (6 bases). The CDR3 runs 14 residues. With 3 bases removed from V and 4 bases from J, the gap between germline ends came to 10 bases. CDR1 is SGHTA and CDR2 is FQGNSA in the germline V gene. The DNA for the CDR3 is TGTGCCAGCAGCTTTTCCGGGACTTACAATGAGCAGTTCTTC. This codes for CASSFSGTYNEQFF.

CDR3 nucleotide sequence: TGTGCTAGTGGTTTGGTAGGAAGACAGGCCCAGTACTTC. Protein: CASGLVGRQAQYF. This chain uses TRBV12-5 with TRBJ2-7, with TRBD1 as a possible D gene (6 bases). Trimming took 0 bases from V and 10 from J, leaving 13 bases between them. CDR3 size: 13 residues. From germline, CDR1 is LGHNT and CDR2 FRNRAP.

The V and J genes are TRBV5-4 and TRBJ1-1; D is uncertain. The germline gives CDR1 SGHNT, CDR2 YYREEE (reference sequence). V was clipped by 4 bases and J by 7 bases, with 11 bases between them. The CDR3 is 12 amino acids. The CDR3, as DNA: TGTGCCAGCAGCGTGGACTATTATGAAGCTTTCTTT. This codes for CASSVDYYEAFF.

This clonotype was counted only a few times. The chain couples TRBV4-2 to TRBJ2-3; the match to TRBD2 covers 14 bases. V was pared by 0 bases and J by 2 bases, with 7 bases of the junction left unmatched. The CDR3 extends over 19 amino acids. Germline lookup yields CDR1 LGHNA and CDR2 YNFKEQ. CDR3: CASSQDPPGLAGATDTQYF. The CDR3 region has the DNA TGTGCCAGCAGCCAAGATCCCCCGGGACTAGCGGGGGCCACAGATACGCAGTATTTT.

This chain links TRBV7-2 with TRBJ2-3, with 12 positions matching TRBD2. The CDR3 spans 18 residues. Per germline, CDR1 SGHTA and CDR2 FQGNSA. V lost 5 bases and J lost 4; bases outside the gene matches: 13. Here the CDR3 reads CASSPPRLAGGNPDTQYF. CDR3 sequence (DNA): TGTGCCAGCAGCCCGCCTCGGCTAGCGGGGGGGAATCCAGATACGCAGTATTTT.

V is TRBV19 and J is TRBJ2-2, with D possibly TRBD2 on 7 matching bases. The germline V gene has CDR1 LNHDA and CDR2 SQIVND (reference sequence). Trimming cost V 5 bases and J 4 bases, with 29 bases left between them. This CDR3 is built from 20 residues. The CDR3 sequence is CASSPPGGGGAVRITGELFF. In nucleotides, the CDR3 is TGTGCCAGTAGTCCCCCCGGAGGTGGGGGGGCCGTGCGAATCACCGGGGAGCTGTTTTTT.

This clonotype was counted between two and nine times. The V and J genes are TRBV20-1 and TRBJ1-6; D unresolved. Germline V lookup: CDR1 DFQATT, CDR2 SNEGSKA (reference sequence). The ends were cut back, 6 bases at V and 5 bases at J, with 11 bases in the middle. CDR3 length equals 13 residues. In DNA form, the CDR3 reads TGCAGTGCGAACAAATGGGATAATTCACCCCTCCACTTT. It translates to CSANKWDNSPLHF.

This clonotype appeared many times. The chain has TRBV7-3 and TRBJ1-1; D is perhaps TRBD1 (5 bases). There are 15 residues in the CDR3. Germline V gives CDR1 SGHTA, CDR2 FQGTGA. V was shortened by 3 bases and J by 0 bases, with 11 bases between the two germline ends. The CDR3 sequence is CASSLNQGVNTEAFF. CDR3 DNA sequence: TGTGCCAGCAGCTTGAACCAGGGTGTGAACACTGAAGCTTTCTTT.

V is TRBV6-2 or TRBV6-3 and J is TRBJ1-2; D perhaps matches TRBD1 (6 bases). The CDR3 has 17 residues. V gave up 0 bases and J gave up 4 bases, with 18 bases separating them. CDR1 is MNHEY and CDR2 is SVGEGT in the germline V gene. CDR3 in DNA: TGTGCCAGCAGTTACTCCCCTTTACGACAGGACCGCTATGGCTACACCTTC. Residues: CASSYSPLRQDRYGYTF.

The V gene is TRBV5-1, the J gene TRBJ2-5, with 10 positions matching TRBD2. This CDR3 has 16 residues. V trimming: 5 bases; J trimming: 4 bases; junction bases outside the gene matches: 11. CDR1 and CDR2 from the germline V gene are SGHRS and YFSETQ. The DNA of the CDR3 is TGCGCCAGCAGTCCAAGAAGCGGGGGGGCCGGAGAGACCCAGTACTTC. Its translation: CASSPRSGGAGETQYF.

This clonotype was recorded many times. The chain carries TRBV7-2 and TRBJ2-4, with a weak D call TRBD1 (6 bases). The CDR3 contains 15 residues. Germline V gene data show CDR1 as SGHTA and CDR2 as FQGNSA. V shed 4 bases and J shed 0 bases, with 10 bases lying between them. Here the CDR3 reads CASSYQGRAKNIQYF. The CDR3 DNA reads TGTGCCAGCAGCTACCAGGGGAGAGCCAAAAACATTCAGTACTTC.

The chain joins TRBV27 to TRBJ1-2; unclear D gene. Between the trimmed V and J ends, which lost 5 bases and 8 bases, there was a span of 18 bases. From germline, CDR1 is MNHEY and CDR2 SMNVEV (reference sequence). This CDR3 region has 14 residues. The CDR3 sequence is CASSPYTLPVGYTF. DNA for the CDR3: TGTGCCAGCAGTCCGTATACACTCCCCGTCGGCTACACCTTC.

Only a few counts were recorded for this clonotype. V gene TRBV6-6 combines with J gene TRBJ2-3, with 13 bases fitting TRBD2. Unmatched junction bases numbered 6, after V lost 7 bases and J lost 5 bases. The CDR3 has 15 amino acids. Germline CDR1 reads MNHNY; CDR2 reads SVGAGI (reference sequence). The CDR3 spells CASIRLAGGVDTQYF. CDR3 nucleotides: TGTGCCAGCATTCGACTAGCGGGGGGTGTAGATACGCAGTATTTT.

In its sample, this clonotype was seen a few times. The rearrangement links TRBV4-2 to TRBJ2-7; 8 bases agree with TRBD2. Trimming took 4 bases from V and 0 from J; bases not matched to a gene: 14. Looked up from germline, CDR1 is LGHNA and CDR2 is YNFKEQ. This CDR3 comprises 18 residues. The CDR3 DNA is TGTGCCAGCAGCCCCCGTGGAGCGGGGGCCTATAGCTCCTACGAGCAGTACTTC. Protein sequence: CASSPRGAGAYSSYEQYF.

The chain uses TRBV6-4 and TRBJ2-3, with D possibly called TRBD1 or TRBD2 (5 bases each). The V gene lost 6 bases and the J gene lost 2 bases, with 18 bases spanning the gap. Germline values: CDR1 MRHNA, CDR2 SNTAGT. The CDR3 sequence is 16 residues long. CDR3 DNA: TGTGCCAGCAGCACTGGGACCGCCGGTCACACAGATACGCAGTATTTT. It translates to CASSTGTAGHTDTQYF.

This chain joins TRBV13 and TRBJ2-5; D gene unclear. The CDR3 is 12 residues long. Trimming left V 3 bases short and J 9 bases short, with 11 bases between. The germline V gene has CDR1 PRHDT and CDR2 FYEKMQ (reference sequence). The CDR3 is CASSFLGSSQYF. The CDR3 nucleotides read TGTGCCAGCAGCTTTCTTGGGTCTTCCCAGTACTTC. Based on the CDR3 plus reference TRBV13 and TRBJ2-5, the full variable domain is AAGVIQSPRHLIKEKRETATLKCYPIPRHDTVYWYQQGPGQDPQFLISFYEKMQSDKGSIPDRFSAQQFSDYHSELNMSSLELGDSALYFCASSFLGSSQYFGPGTRLLVL.

V is TRBV7-9 and J is TRBJ2-3; possible D gene TRBD1, 5 bases. Germline CDR1 and CDR2: SEHNR and FQNEAQ (reference sequence). The CDR3 has 16 residues. V lost 4 bases to trimming and J lost 2 bases, with 16 bases between them. The DNA for the CDR3 is TGTGCCAGCAGCTCGAGGCGCGACAGACTCACAGATACGCAGTATTTT. It codes for CASSSRRDRLTDTQYF.